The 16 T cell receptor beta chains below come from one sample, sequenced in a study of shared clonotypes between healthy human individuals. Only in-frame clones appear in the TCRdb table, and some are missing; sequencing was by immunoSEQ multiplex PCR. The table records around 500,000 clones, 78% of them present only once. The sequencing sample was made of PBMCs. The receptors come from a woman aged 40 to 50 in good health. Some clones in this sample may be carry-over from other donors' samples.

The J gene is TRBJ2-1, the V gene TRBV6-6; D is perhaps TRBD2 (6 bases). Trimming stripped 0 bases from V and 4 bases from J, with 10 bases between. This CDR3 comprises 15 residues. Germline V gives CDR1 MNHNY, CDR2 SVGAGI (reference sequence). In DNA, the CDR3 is TGTGCCAGCAGTTACTCGATGGACTATTACAATGAGCAGTTCTTC. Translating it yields CASSYSMDYYNEQFF.

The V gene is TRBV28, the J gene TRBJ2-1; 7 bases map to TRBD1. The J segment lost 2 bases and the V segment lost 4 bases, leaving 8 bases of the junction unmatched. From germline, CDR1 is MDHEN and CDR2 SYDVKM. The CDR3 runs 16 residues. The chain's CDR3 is CASSSGTAITYNEQFF. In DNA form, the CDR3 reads TGTGCCAGCAGTTCCGGGACAGCGATTACCTACAATGAGCAGTTCTTC.

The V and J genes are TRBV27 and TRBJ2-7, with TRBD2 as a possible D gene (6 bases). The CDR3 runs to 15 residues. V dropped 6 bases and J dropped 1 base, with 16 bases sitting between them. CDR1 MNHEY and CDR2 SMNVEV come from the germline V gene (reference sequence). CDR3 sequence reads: CASRGGVLPSYEQYF. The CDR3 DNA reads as TGTGCCAGCAGAGGCGGGGTCCTTCCGTCCTACGAGCAGTACTTC.

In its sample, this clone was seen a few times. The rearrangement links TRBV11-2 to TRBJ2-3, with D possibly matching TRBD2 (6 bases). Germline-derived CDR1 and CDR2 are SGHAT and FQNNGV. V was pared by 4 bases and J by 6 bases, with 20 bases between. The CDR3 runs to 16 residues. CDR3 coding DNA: TGTGCCAGCAGCTCCCCAACCCAGACTAGTTCCGATACGCAGTATTTT. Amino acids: CASSSPTQTSSDTQYF.

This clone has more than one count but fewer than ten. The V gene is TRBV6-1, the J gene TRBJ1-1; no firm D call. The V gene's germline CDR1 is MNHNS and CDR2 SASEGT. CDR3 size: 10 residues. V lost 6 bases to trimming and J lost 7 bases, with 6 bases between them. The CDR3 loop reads CASRTVEAFF. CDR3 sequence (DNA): TGTGCCAGCAGGACGGTTGAAGCTTTCTTT.

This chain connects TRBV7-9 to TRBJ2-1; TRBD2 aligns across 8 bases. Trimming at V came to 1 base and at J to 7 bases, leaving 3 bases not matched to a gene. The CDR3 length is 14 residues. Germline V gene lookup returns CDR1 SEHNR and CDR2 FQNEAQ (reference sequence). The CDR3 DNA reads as TGTGCCAGCAGCTTAGGACTAGCGACGAATGAGCAGTTCTTC. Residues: CASSLGLATNEQFF.

The chain's CDR3 is CASSLEGRGLNYGYTF. The CDR3 DNA reads TGTGCCAGCAGCTTAGAGGGGAGAGGACTTAACTATGGCTACACCTTC. This chain joins TRBV7-3 and TRBJ1-2, with TRBD1 as a possible D gene (5 bases). The V and J ends lost 2 bases and 1 base respectively, with 14 bases between them. The germline V gene has CDR1 SGHTA and CDR2 FQGTGA. The CDR3 covers 16 residues.

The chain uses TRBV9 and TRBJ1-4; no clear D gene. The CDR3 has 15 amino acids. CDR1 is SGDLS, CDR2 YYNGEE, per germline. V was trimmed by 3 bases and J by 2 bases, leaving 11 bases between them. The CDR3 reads CASSGPLATNEKLFF. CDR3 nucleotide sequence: TGTGCCAGCAGCGGACCATTGGCCACTAATGAAAAACTGTTTTTT.

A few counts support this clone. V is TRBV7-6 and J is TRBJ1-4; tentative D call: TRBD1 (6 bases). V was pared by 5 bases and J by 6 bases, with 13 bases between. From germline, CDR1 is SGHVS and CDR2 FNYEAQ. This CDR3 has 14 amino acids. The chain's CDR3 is CASSHKAGDEKLFF. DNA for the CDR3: TGTGCCAGCAGCCATAAGGCAGGGGATGAAAAACTGTTTTTT.

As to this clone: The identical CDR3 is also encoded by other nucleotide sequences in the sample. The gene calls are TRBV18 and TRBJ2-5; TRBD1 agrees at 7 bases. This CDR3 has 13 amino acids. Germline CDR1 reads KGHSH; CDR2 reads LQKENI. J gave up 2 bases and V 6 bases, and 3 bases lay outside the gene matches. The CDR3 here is CASSPGQQETQYF. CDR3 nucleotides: TGTGCCAGCTCGCCGGGACAGCAAGAGACCCAGTACTTC.

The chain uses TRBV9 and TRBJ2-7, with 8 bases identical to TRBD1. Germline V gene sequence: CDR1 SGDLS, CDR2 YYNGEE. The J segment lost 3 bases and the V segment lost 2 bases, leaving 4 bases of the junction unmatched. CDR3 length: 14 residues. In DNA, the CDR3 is TGTGCCAGCAGCGTGACCGGACAGGGCTACGAGCAGTACTTC. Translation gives CASSVTGQGYEQYF.

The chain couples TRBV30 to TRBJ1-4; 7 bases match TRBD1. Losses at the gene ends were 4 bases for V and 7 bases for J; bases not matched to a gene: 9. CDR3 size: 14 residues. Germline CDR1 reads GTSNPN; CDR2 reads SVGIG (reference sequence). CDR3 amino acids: CAWTAGGGIEKLFF. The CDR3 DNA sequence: TGTGCCTGGACTGCAGGGGGAGGAATTGAAAAACTGTTTTTT.

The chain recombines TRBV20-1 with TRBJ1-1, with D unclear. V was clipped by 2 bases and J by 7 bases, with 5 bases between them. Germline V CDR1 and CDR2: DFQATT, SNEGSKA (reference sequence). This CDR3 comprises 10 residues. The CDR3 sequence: CSARIFEAFF. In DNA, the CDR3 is TGCAGTGCTAGAATATTTGAAGCTTTCTTT.

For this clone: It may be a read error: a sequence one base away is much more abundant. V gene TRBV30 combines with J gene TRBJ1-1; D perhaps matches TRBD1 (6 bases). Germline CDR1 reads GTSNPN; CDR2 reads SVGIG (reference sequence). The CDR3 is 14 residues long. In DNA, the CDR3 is TGTGCCTGGAGTCACAGGGACGGGGACACTGAAGCTTCCTTT. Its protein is CAWSHRDGDTEASF.

The CDR3 DNA reads TGTGCCAGCGGCGAGGCGGTCTCCTACGAGCAGTACTTC. Translation: CASGEAVSYEQYF. The rearrangement links TRBV7-2 to TRBJ2-7; D call uncertain. This CDR3 is built from 13 residues. Per germline, CDR1 SGHTA and CDR2 FQGNSA. V shed 8 bases and J shed 0 bases, with 11 bases lying between them.

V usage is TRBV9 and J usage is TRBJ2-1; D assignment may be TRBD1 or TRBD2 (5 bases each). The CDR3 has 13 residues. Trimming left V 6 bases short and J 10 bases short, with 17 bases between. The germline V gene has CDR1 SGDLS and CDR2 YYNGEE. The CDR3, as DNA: TGTGCCAGCACCTCTCCAGGGAGAAGAGAGCAGTTCTTC. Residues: CASTSPGRREQFF.